The present T cell receptor beta chain was sequenced within a study of technical replicates of blood from a few donors. Trimming at V came to 5 bases and at J to 8 bases, leaving 7 bases not matched to a gene. Looked up from germline, CDR1 is SGHVS and CDR2 is FNYEAQ. This CDR3 spans 13 amino acids. Profiling relied on immunoSEQ multiplex PCR, and the TCRdb table lists in-frame clones only, not all of them. This repertoire shows fewer than 100,000 clones, around 91% found once; its top ten account for 0.41%. The sequenced sample consisted of T cells isolated from PBMCs. This chain connects TRBV7-6 to TRBJ1-1; 8 nucleotides align to TRBD1. The TCR was taken from a human donor in good health. The CDR3 protein is CASSRRDRFEAFF. The CDR3 nucleotides are TGTGCCAGCAGCCGCAGGGACAGGTTCGAAGCTTTCTTT.